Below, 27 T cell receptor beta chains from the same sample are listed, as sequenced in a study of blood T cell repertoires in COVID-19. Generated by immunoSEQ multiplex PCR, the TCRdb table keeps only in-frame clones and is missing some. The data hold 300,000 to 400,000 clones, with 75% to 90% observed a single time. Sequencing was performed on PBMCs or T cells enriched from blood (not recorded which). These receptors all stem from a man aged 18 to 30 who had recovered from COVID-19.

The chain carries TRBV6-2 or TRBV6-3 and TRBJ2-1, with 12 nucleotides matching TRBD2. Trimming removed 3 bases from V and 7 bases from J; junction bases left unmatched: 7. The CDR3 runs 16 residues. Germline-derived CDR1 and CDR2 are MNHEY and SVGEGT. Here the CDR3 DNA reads TGTGCCAGCAGTTATTCCCTGGGGACTAGCGGGAATGAGCAGTTCTTC. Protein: CASSYSLGTSGNEQFF.

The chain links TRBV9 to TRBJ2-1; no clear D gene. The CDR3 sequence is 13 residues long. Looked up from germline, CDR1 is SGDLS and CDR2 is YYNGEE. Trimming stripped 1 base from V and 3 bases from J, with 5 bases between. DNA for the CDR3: TGTGCCAGCAGCGTATCACTCTACAATGAGCAGTTCTTC. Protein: CASSVSLYNEQFF.

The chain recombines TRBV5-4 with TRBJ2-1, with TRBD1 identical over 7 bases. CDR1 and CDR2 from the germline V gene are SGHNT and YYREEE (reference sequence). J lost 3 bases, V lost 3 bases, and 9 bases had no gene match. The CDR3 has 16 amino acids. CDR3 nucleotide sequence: TGTGCCAGCAGCTCACAATCGGGACAGAACTACAATGAGCAGTTCTTC. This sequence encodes CASSSQSGQNYNEQFF.

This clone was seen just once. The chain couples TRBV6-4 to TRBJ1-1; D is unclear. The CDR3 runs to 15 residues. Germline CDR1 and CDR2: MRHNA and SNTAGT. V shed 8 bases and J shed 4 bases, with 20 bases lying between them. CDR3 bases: TGTGCCAGCGGCCCCGAAGGAGGGATTATCACTGAAGCTTTCTTT. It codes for CASGPEGGIITEAFF.

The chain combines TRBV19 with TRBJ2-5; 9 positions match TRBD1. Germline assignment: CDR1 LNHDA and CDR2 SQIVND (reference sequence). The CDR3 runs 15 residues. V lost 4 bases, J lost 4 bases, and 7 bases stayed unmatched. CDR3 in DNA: TGTGCCAGTAGTAAGAGGGCGACAGGGGGAGAGACCCAGTACTTC. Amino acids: CASSKRATGGETQYF.

As DNA, the CDR3 is TGTGCCACCAGCCCCACGACAGGGTTGGGAATCTACGAGCAGTACTTC. It is translated as CATSPTTGLGIYEQYF. The chain is built from TRBV24-1 and TRBJ2-7; 7 bases fit TRBD1. With 7 bases clipped from V and 3 bases from J, the junction kept 14 bases outside the gene matches. This CDR3 contains 16 residues. Germline values: CDR1 KGHDR, CDR2 SFDVKD.

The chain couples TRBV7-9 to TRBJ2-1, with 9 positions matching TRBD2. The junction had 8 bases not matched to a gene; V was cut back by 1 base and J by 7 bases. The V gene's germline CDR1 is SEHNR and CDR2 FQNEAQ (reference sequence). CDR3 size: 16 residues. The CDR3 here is CASSLGLAGDRNEQFF. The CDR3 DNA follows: TGTGCCAGCAGCTTAGGATTAGCGGGGGACCGAAATGAGCAGTTCTTC.

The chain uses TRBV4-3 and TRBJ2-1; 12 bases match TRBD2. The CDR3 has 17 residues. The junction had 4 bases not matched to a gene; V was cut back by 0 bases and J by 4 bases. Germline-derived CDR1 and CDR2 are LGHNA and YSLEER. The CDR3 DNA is TGCGCCAGCAGCCAAGATACAACTAGCGGGAGGTACAATGAGCAGTTCTTC. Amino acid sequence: CASSQDTTSGRYNEQFF.

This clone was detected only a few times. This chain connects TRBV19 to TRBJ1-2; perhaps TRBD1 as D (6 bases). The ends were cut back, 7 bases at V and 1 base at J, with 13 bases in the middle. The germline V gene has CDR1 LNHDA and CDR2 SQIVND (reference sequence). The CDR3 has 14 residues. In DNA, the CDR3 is TGTGCCAGTATCCGGACAGCAAGTAACTATGGCTACACCTTC. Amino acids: CASIRTASNYGYTF. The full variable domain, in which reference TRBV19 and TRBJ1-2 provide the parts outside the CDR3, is DGGITQSPKYLFRKEGQNVTLSCEQNLNHDAMYWYRQDPGQGLRLIYYSQIVNDFQKGDIAEGYSVSREKKESFPLTVTSAQKNPTAFYLCASIRTASNYGYTFGSGTRLTVV.

CDR3 coding DNA: TGTGCCAGCAGTGAAATGTGGACAGGGGATCAGCCCCAGCATTTT. This translates into CASSEMWTGDQPQHF. The chain employs TRBV6-1 and TRBJ1-5; TRBD1 aligns across 9 bases. The V gene's germline CDR1 is MNHNS and CDR2 SASEGT. V trimming: 2 bases; J trimming: 5 bases; junction bases outside the gene matches: 4. This CDR3 spans 15 amino acids.

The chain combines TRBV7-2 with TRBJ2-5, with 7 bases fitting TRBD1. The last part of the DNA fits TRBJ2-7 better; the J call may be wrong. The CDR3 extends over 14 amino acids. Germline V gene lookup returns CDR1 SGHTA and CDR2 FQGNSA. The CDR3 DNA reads TGTGCCAGCAGCTACCAGACAGGGATGTACGAGCAGTACTTC. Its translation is CASSYQTGMYEQYF.

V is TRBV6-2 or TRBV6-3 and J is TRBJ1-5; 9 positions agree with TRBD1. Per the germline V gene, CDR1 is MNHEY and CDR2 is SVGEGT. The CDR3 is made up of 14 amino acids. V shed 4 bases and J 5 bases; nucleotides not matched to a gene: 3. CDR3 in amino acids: CASSSRTGDQPQHF. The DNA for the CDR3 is TGTGCCAGCAGTTCCCGGACAGGGGATCAGCCCCAGCATTTT.

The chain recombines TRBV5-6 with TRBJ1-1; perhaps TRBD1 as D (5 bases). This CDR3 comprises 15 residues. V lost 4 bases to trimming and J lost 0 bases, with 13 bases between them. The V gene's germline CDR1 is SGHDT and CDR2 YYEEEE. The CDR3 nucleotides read TGTGCCAGCAGCGTTCGAATCAGGGTGAACACTGAAGCTTTCTTT. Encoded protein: CASSVRIRVNTEAFF. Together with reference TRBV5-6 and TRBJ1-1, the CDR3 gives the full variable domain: DAGVTQSPTHLIKTRGQQVTLRCSPKSGHDTVSWYQQALGQGPQFIFQYYEEEERQRGNFPDRFSGHQFPNYSSELNVNALLLGDSALYLCASSVRIRVNTEAFFGQGTRLTVV.

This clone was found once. The CDR3: CAWSGYRAGLSINEQFF. CDR3 DNA sequence: TGTGCCTGGAGTGGATACAGGGCAGGATTATCGATCAATGAGCAGTTCTTC. The chain carries TRBV30 and TRBJ2-1, with a tentative D call TRBD1 (6 bases). This CDR3 is 17 amino acids long. The germline V gene has CDR1 GTSNPN and CDR2 SVGIG (reference sequence). Trimming shortened V by 1 base and J by 6 bases, and 22 bases separated the two germline ends.

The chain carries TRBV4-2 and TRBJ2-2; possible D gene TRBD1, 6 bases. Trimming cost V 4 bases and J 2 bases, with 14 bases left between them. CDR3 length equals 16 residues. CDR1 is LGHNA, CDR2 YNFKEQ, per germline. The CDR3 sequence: CASSPSGTPNTGELFF. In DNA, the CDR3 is TGTGCCAGCAGCCCGAGTGGGACACCAAACACCGGGGAGCTGTTTTTT.

The CDR3 nucleotides read TGTGCCAGTAGTCTTGGGGGCAGGGACTATGGCTACACCTTC. Its protein product is CASSLGGRDYGYTF. The rearrangement links TRBV19 to TRBJ1-2; the D gene is possibly TRBD1 (6 bases). V lost 5 bases and J 3 bases, leaving 13 bases between the germline ends. Per the germline V gene, CDR1 is LNHDA and CDR2 is SQIVND (reference sequence). The length of the CDR3 is 14 residues.

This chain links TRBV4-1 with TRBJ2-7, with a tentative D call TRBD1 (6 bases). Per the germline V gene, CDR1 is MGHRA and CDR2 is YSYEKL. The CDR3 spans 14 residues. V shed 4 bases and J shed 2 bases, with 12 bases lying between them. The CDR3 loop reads CASSRNRDAYEQYF. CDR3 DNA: TGCGCCAGCAGCCGAAACAGGGACGCCTACGAGCAGTACTTC.

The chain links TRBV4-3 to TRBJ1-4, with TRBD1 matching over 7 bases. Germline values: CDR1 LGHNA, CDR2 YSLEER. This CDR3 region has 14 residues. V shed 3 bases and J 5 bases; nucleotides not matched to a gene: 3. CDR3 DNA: TGCGCCAGCAGCCAGGGACAGATAAATGAAAAACTGTTTTTT. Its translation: CASSQGQINEKLFF.

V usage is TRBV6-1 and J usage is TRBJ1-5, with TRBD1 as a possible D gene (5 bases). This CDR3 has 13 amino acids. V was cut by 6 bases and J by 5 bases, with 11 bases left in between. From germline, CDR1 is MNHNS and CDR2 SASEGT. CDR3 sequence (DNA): TGTGCCAGCAGCCCCCAGGGCCATCAGCCCCAGCATTTT. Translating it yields CASSPQGHQPQHF.

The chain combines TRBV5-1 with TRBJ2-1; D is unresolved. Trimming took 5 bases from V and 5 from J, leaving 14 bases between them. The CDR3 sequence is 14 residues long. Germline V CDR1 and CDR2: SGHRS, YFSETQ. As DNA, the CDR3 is TGCGCCAGCAGGGTCGGTGGCAGGAACAATGAGCAGTTCTTC. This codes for CASRVGGRNNEQFF. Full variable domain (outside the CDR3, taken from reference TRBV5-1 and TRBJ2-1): KAGVTQTPRYLIKTRGQQVTLSCSPISGHRSVSWYQQTPGQGLQFLFEYFSETQRNKGNFPGRFSGRQFSNSRSEMNVSTLELGDSALYLCASRVGGRNNEQFFGPGTRLTVL.

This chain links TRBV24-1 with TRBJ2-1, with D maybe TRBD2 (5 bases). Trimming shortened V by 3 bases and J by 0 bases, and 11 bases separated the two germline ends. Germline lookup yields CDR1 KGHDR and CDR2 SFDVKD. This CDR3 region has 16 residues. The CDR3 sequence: CATSDTRRRSYNEQFF. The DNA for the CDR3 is TGTGCCACCAGTGATACTAGAAGGCGCTCCTACAATGAGCAGTTCTTC.

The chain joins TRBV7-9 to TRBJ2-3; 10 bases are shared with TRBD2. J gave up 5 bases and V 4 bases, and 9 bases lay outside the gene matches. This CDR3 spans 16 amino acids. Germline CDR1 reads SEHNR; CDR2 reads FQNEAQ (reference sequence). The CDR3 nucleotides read TGTGCCAGCAGCTCCTACAATAGCGGGAGGATAGATACGCAGTATTTT. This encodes CASSSYNSGRIDTQYF.

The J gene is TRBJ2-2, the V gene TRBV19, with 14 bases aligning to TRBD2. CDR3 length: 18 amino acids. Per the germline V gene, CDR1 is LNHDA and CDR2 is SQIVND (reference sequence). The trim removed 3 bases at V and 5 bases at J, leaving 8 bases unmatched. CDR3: CASSIGLAGGFSTGELFF. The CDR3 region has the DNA TGTGCCAGTAGTATTGGACTAGCGGGAGGTTTTTCGACCGGGGAGCTGTTTTTT. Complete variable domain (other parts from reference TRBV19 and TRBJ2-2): DGGITQSPKYLFRKEGQNVTLSCEQNLNHDAMYWYRQDPGQGLRLIYYSQIVNDFQKGDIAEGYSVSREKKESFPLTVTSAQKNPTAFYLCASSIGLAGGFSTGELFFGEGSRLTVL.

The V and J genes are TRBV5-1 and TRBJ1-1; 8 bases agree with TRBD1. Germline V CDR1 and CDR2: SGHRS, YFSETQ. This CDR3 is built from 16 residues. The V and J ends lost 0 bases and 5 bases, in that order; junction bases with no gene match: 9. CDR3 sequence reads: CASSLAFGQGSTEAFF. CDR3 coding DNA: TGCGCCAGCAGCTTGGCCTTCGGACAGGGTTCTACTGAAGCTTTCTTT. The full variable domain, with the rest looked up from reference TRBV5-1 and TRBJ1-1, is KAGVTQTPRYLIKTRGQQVTLSCSPISGHRSVSWYQQTPGQGLQFLFEYFSETQRNKGNFPGRFSGRQFSNSRSEMNVSTLELGDSALYLCASSLAFGQGSTEAFFGQGTRLTVV.

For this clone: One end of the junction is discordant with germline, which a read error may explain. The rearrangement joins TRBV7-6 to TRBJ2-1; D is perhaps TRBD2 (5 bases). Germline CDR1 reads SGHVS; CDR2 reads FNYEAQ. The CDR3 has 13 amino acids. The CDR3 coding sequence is TGTGCCAGCAGCCTAGCAGAGAGGAATGAGCAGTTCTTC. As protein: CASSLAERNEQFF.

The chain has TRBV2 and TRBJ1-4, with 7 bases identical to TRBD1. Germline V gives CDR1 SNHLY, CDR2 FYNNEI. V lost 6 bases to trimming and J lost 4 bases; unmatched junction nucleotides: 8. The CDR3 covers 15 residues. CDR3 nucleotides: TGTGCCAGCAGATTCGACAGGGTGGGTAATGAAAAACTGTTTTTT. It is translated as CASRFDRVGNEKLFF.

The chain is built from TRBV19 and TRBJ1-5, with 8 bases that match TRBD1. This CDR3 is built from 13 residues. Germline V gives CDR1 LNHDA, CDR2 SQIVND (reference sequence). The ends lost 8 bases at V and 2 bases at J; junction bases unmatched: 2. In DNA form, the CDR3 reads TGTGCCAGTCAGGGGGCGGGCAATCAGCCCCAGCATTTT. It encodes CASQGAGNQPQHF.